This TCR beta chain appears in the sequencing data of a study of neurological immune-mediated disorders. As to time point: technical triplicate 2. Unsorted libraries were prepared from 2 million PBMCs that had been stored at -80 C. MiXCR, run by TCRdb on the 5' RACE reads, gives a single entry per CDR3 protein. This table has under 65,000 distinct CDR3 sequences, under 30% appearing once. The sample comprised PBMCs. This TCR was sampled from a man in his 60s with HTLV-1-associated myelopathy (HAM/TSP).

The CDR3 DNA follows: TGTGCCAGCTCACAGGACTATGGCTACACCTTC. Translated: CASSQDYGYTF. The chain links TRBV18 to TRBJ1-2; D unclear. Germline values: CDR1 KGHSH, CDR2 LQKENI. V lost 4 bases, J lost 3 bases, and 3 bases lay in between. The CDR3 extends over 11 amino acids.